Listed below are T cell receptor beta chains from one sample, sequenced in a study of shared clonotypes between healthy human individuals. Libraries were prepared by immunoSEQ multiplex PCR; TCRdb keeps only in-frame clonotypes and omits some of them. In the table there are over a million clones, approximately 76% of which are singletons. The sequenced sample consisted of memory CD4+ T cells sorted from blood. The receptors stem from a young man in good health. Both conserved end residues are part of each CDR3. The D gene is left open where the match is weak. Where a row states a size, it is once, few, many or the class of an expanded clone; other rows omit it.

D gene: NA
clone size: NA
V gene: TRBV6-5
J gene: TRBJ2-7
CDR3 DNA: TGTGCCAGCAGTTACAGAGGAGGCGAGCAGTACTTC
CDR3 protein: CASSYRGGEQYF

D gene: TRBD1
clone size: NA
V gene: TRBV6-1
J gene: TRBJ2-7
CDR3 DNA: TGTGCCAGCAACCGACAGGGAACCCCCTACGAGCAGTACTTC
CDR3 protein: CASNRQGTPYEQYF

D gene: NA
clone size: once
V gene: TRBV19
J gene: TRBJ2-7
CDR3 DNA: TGTGCCAGTAGTACCCGCCAGGGAGCTTCCGAGCAGTACTTC
CDR3 protein: CASSTRQGASEQYF

D gene: NA
clone size: few
V gene: TRBV2
J gene: TRBJ1-1
CDR3 DNA: TGTGCCAGCAGTGGGAAGCTTATGAACACTGAAGCTTTCTTT
CDR3 protein: CASSGKLMNTEAFF

D gene: NA
clone size: NA
V gene: TRBV6-1
J gene: TRBJ2-1
CDR3 DNA: TGTGCCAGCAGTGAAGGAAGTAGGGTCCTTAGGAATGAGCAGTTCTTC
CDR3 protein: CASSEGSRVLRNEQFF

D gene: NA
clone size: NA
V gene: TRBV5-4
J gene: TRBJ2-2
CDR3 DNA: TGTGCCAGCAGCTTGAAGACAGACACCGGGGAGCTGTTTTTT
CDR3 protein: CASSLKTDTGELFF

D gene: NA
clone size: NA
V gene: TRBV18
J gene: TRBJ2-7
CDR3 DNA: TGTGCCAGCTCACCTTCCTTCGGAGGTTTATGGCCCTACGAGCAGTACTTC
CDR3 protein: CASSPSFGGLWPYEQYF

D gene: TRBD1
clone size: NA
V gene: TRBV19
J gene: TRBJ2-2
CDR3 DNA: TGTGCCAGTAGTAGGGGAACAGGGGCAAACACCGGGGAGCTGTTTTTT
CDR3 protein: CASSRGTGANTGELFF

D gene: NA
clone size: NA
V gene: TRBV30
J gene: TRBJ2-5
CDR3 DNA: TGTGCCTGTTTCTCGGGGCTAAAAGAGACCCAGTACTTC
CDR3 protein: CACFSGLKETQYF

D gene: NA
clone size: NA
V gene: TRBV5-6
J gene: TRBJ2-2
CDR3 DNA: TGTGCCAGCAGCATCGGGCCCGCGAACACCGGGGAGCTGTTTTTT
CDR3 protein: CASSIGPANTGELFF

D gene: NA
clone size: NA
V gene: TRBV6-1
J gene: TRBJ2-2
CDR3 DNA: TGTGCCAGCATGACAGGCGGGCGGGGGGAGCTGTTTTTT
CDR3 protein: CASMTGGRGELFF

D gene: NA
clone size: NA
V gene: TRBV5-1
J gene: TRBJ2-5
CDR3 DNA: TGCGCCAGCAGCCTCGGCGGCGGGGAGACCCAGTACTTC
CDR3 protein: CASSLGGGETQYF

D gene: NA
clone size: NA
V gene: TRBV27
J gene: TRBJ1-4
CDR3 DNA: TGTGCCAGCAGTTTATCGGCCGGCGCAGACGAAAAACTGTTTTTT
CDR3 protein: CASSLSAGADEKLFF

D gene: NA
clone size: NA
V gene: TRBV5-5
J gene: TRBJ1-4
CDR3 DNA: TGTGCCAGCAGCCCCCTACCACAGCTTAGGAATGAAAAACTGTTTTTT
CDR3 protein: CASSPLPQLRNEKLFF

D gene: NA
clone size: NA
V gene: TRBV18
J gene: TRBJ1-2
CDR3 DNA: TGTGCCAGCTCACTCTACAGTTCTAACTATGGCTACACCTTC
CDR3 protein: CASSLYSSNYGYTF

D gene: NA
clone size: few
V gene: TRBV2
J gene: TRBJ1-2
CDR3 DNA: TGTGCCAGCAGTGAAGCGGGTGGGAAGGGATATGGCTACACCTTC
CDR3 protein: CASSEAGGKGYGYTF

D gene: NA
clone size: once
V gene: TRBV5-1
J gene: TRBJ2-2
CDR3 DNA: TGCGCCAGCTACAGGGCACCCGCGGTTGCCGGGGAGCTGTTTTTT
CDR3 protein: CASYRAPAVAGELFF

D gene: TRBD1
clone size: NA
V gene: TRBV2
J gene: TRBJ2-7
CDR3 DNA: TGTGCCACGCAACAGGACAGGGGAAACTACGAGCAGTACTTC
CDR3 protein: CATQQDRGNYEQYF

D gene: TRBD2
clone size: NA
V gene: TRBV11-3
J gene: TRBJ2-5
CDR3 DNA: TGTGCCAGCAGCTTAGGAGCGGGGAACCAAGAGACCCAGTACTTC
CDR3 protein: CASSLGAGNQETQYF

D gene: TRBD2
clone size: NA
V gene: TRBV10-3
J gene: TRBJ2-1
CDR3 DNA: TGTGCCATCAGTGTGGGACCGGGACTAGCGAGCTACAATGAGCAGTTCTTC
CDR3 protein: CAISVGPGLASYNEQFF

D gene: NA
clone size: NA
V gene: TRBV7-8
J gene: TRBJ1-4
CDR3 DNA: TGTGCCAGCAGCTTAAGGACACCTGCAACTAATGAAAAACTGTTTTTT
CDR3 protein: CASSLRTPATNEKLFF

D gene: NA
clone size: NA
V gene: TRBV5-6
J gene: TRBJ1-2
CDR3 DNA: TGTGCCAGCAGCTTGGCGGGCCCCTCTGCGAACCCTCGCGATGGCTACACCTTC
CDR3 protein: CASSLAGPSANPRDGYTF

D gene: NA
clone size: NA
V gene: TRBV6-1
J gene: TRBJ1-4
CDR3 DNA: TGTGCCAGCAGTACAGGAATTAATGAAAAACTGTTTTTT
CDR3 protein: CASSTGINEKLFF

D gene: TRBD2
clone size: NA
V gene: TRBV5-1
J gene: TRBJ2-1
CDR3 DNA: TGCGCCAGCAGCTTGGAGCGGGAGTTGTTCTTC
CDR3 protein: CASSLERELFF

D gene: NA
clone size: once
V gene: TRBV6-5
J gene: TRBJ2-6
CDR3 DNA: TGTGCCAGCAGTTCCGCCTGGATGGCTGGGGCCAACGTCCTGACTTTC
CDR3 protein: CASSSAWMAGANVLTF

D gene: NA
clone size: NA
V gene: TRBV6-5
J gene: TRBJ2-7
CDR3 DNA: TGTGCCAGCAGTTACGGAAGTTTCAACGAGCAGTACTTC
CDR3 protein: CASSYGSFNEQYF

D gene: NA
clone size: NA
V gene: TRBV7-2
J gene: TRBJ1-1
CDR3 DNA: TGTGCCAGCAGCTTAGGGGCAGGGGCGGGGAACACTGAAGCTTTCTTT
CDR3 protein: CASSLGAGAGNTEAFF

D gene: NA
clone size: NA
V gene: TRBV11-1
J gene: TRBJ1-1
CDR3 DNA: TGTGCCAGCAGCTTAGTATTGAACACTGAAGCTTTCTTT
CDR3 protein: CASSLVLNTEAFF

D gene: TRBD1
clone size: NA
V gene: TRBV5-1
J gene: TRBJ2-7
CDR3 DNA: TGCGCCAGCAGCGAACCAGGGGGCGAGCAGTACTTC
CDR3 protein: CASSEPGGEQYF

D gene: TRBD1
clone size: NA
V gene: TRBV9
J gene: TRBJ2-3
CDR3 DNA: TGTGCCAGCAGCTCACAGGGGAAACGCACGGATACGCAGTATTTT
CDR3 protein: CASSSQGKRTDTQYF

D gene: TRBD2
clone size: NA
V gene: TRBV19
J gene: TRBJ2-5
CDR3 DNA: TGTGCCAGTAGTCCCGACGGCGGGGGCCAAGAGACCCAGTACTTC
CDR3 protein: CASSPDGGGQETQYF

D gene: TRBD2
clone size: NA
V gene: TRBV25-1
J gene: TRBJ2-7
CDR3 DNA: TGTGCCAGCAGTGATCTAGGACTAGCGGGAGCAAGTCCCTACGAGCAGTACTTC
CDR3 protein: CASSDLGLAGASPYEQYF

D gene: NA
clone size: NA
V gene: TRBV29-1
J gene: TRBJ1-4
CDR3 DNA: TGCAGCCCTGGCTCAAATGAAAAACTGTTTTTT
CDR3 protein: CSPGSNEKLFF

D gene: NA
clone size: NA
V gene: TRBV11-2
J gene: TRBJ1-1
CDR3 DNA: TGTGCCAGCAGCTTAGACAGACCGAACACTGAAGCTTTCTTT
CDR3 protein: CASSLDRPNTEAFF

D gene: TRBD2
clone size: NA
V gene: TRBV6-6
J gene: TRBJ2-1
CDR3 DNA: TGTGCCAGCACCGAGGGAGGGAGCTATGAGCAGTTCTTC
CDR3 protein: CASTEGGSYEQFF

D gene: TRBD2
clone size: NA
V gene: TRBV7-9
J gene: TRBJ2-1
CDR3 DNA: TGTGCCAGCAGCTTTTCCGGGACTAGCGGAGGTGAGCAGTTCTTC
CDR3 protein: CASSFSGTSGGEQFF

D gene: NA
clone size: NA
V gene: TRBV4-1
J gene: TRBJ2-4
CDR3 DNA: TGCGCCAGCAGCCAAGGCCGAGTCGCAGGGATAGCCAAAAACATTCAGTACTTC
CDR3 protein: CASSQGRVAGIAKNIQYF

D gene: NA
clone size: once
V gene: TRBV6-5
J gene: TRBJ2-2
CDR3 DNA: TGTGCCAGCCATAGTCCTAACACCGGGGAGCTGTTTTTT
CDR3 protein: CASHSPNTGELFF

D gene: NA
clone size: NA
V gene: TRBV5-1
J gene: TRBJ2-5
CDR3 DNA: TGCGCCAGCAGCTTGGAAGGCGCAGAGACCCAGTACTTC
CDR3 protein: CASSLEGAETQYF

D gene: TRBD1
clone size: NA
V gene: TRBV27
J gene: TRBJ1-5
CDR3 DNA: TGTGCCAGCAGCACTTTGACAGGGAATCAGCCCCAGCATTTT
CDR3 protein: CASSTLTGNQPQHF

D gene: TRBD2
clone size: NA
V gene: TRBV5-8
J gene: TRBJ2-7
CDR3 DNA: TGTGCCAGCACTTCGCTGGGGACTAGCGGGACCCAGTGGGGTACCGAGCAGTACTTC
CDR3 protein: CASTSLGTSGTQWGTEQYF

D gene: TRBD2
clone size: NA
V gene: TRBV7-8
J gene: TRBJ2-3
CDR3 DNA: TGTGCCAGCAGCACACGTCCTAGCGGGAGATTCACAGATACGCAGTATTTT
CDR3 protein: CASSTRPSGRFTDTQYF

D gene: TRBD1
clone size: NA
V gene: TRBV2
J gene: TRBJ1-2
CDR3 DNA: TGTGCCAGCAGTTATACAGGGGAATATGGCTACACCTTC
CDR3 protein: CASSYTGEYGYTF

D gene: TRBD2
clone size: NA
V gene: TRBV9
J gene: TRBJ2-2
CDR3 DNA: TGTGCCAGCAGCCCGACGGGAGGGACCAACACCGGGGAGCTGTTTTTT
CDR3 protein: CASSPTGGTNTGELFF